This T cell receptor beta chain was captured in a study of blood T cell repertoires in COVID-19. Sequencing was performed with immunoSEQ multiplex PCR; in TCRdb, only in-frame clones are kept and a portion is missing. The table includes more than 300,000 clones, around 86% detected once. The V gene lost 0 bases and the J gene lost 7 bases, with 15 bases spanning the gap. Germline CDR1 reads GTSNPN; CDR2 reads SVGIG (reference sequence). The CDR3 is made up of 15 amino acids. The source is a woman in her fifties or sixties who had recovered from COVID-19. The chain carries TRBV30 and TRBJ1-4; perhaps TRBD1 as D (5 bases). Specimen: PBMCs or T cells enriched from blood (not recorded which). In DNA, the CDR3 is TGTGCCTGGAGTGTCTCGGGGGGATGGGGTGAAAAACTGTTTTTT. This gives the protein CAWSVSGGWGEKLFF. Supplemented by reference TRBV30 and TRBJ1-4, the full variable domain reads SQTIHQWPATLVQPVGSPLSLECTVEGTSNPNLYWYRQAAGRGLQLLFYSVGIGQISSEVPQNLSASRPQDRQFILSSKKLLLSDSGFYLCAWSVSGGWGEKLFFGSGTQLSVL.